This record covers a single TCR beta chain. Its antigen has not been determined. No per-base quality is available; no much larger clone lies one base away. The sample's time point, from its label and the paper: before neoadjuvant nivolumab. None of the patients had received prior systemic or radiation treatment, and all were newly diagnosed with stage II-IVA oral cavity squamous cell carcinoma. The cohort consisted of patients with HPV-negative, locally advanced oral cavity squamous cell carcinoma. No culture maintenance or expansion was done, as the peripheral blood mononuclear cells went straight to analysis. The samples were drawn from a longitudinal correlative study tied to a single-arm phase II trial testing neoadjuvant nivolumab in oral cavity squamous cell carcinoma. Subject-matched pre- and post-treatment PBMCs and tumors from three responders and three non-responders were subjected to genomic DNA-based TCRbeta sequencing. Peripheral blood mononuclear cells were collected before nivolumab treatment and again after treatment, at the time of surgery. The Maxwell RSC DNA from Cells kit was used to isolate genomic DNA from PBMCs.

For deep sequencing, each PBMC sample was run in six replicates, with libraries mostly built from approximately 520 ng of input genomic DNA. The immunoSEQ hsTCRbeta kit was used to prepare TCRbeta libraries according to the manufacturer's instructions. The finished libraries were brought together in one pool at 2.5 to 3.5 nM, which was then read using an Illumina NovaSeq 6000 S4 flow cell. The source study handled its data this way. The immunoSEQ Analyzer handled quality control and preprocessing of the raw data. The analysis was restricted to productive rearrangements, with each unique CDR3 amino acid sequence defining a clonotype. Repertoire clonality was estimated as the Gini-Simpson index, computed with the R package tcR. Gini indices were compared with Student's t test, and associations with tumor size change were assessed by Pearson correlation. TCRdb carries this immuneACCESS record with in-frame sequences only. Its versions omit some clonotypes, under half of them owing to an unresolved V gene in the studies checked, with the rest unexplained. That table is the source of V, J and clone size, and D and trimming were worked out from the DNA. The sample yields approximately 74,000 clones; approximately 80% were counted once. The ten largest make up around 3.2% of the sample.

CDR1 MNHNS and CDR2 SASEGT are derived from the germline V gene. V ends up 3 bases short and J 2 bases short, with an unmatched junction base count of 5. The CDR3, cysteine through phenylalanine, is 16 amino acids long. This entry keeps only the CDR3 DNA: 48 bases, framed from base 1. The entry originates in a study of neoadjuvant anti-PD-1 for oral cavity cancer (dated by TCRdb to the early 2020s). Study-level background: Before undergoing curative-intent surgical resection, most patients got three to four biweekly nivolumab doses at 3 mg/kg. Patients with complete response, partial response or stable disease by RECIST 1.1 were defined as responders, whereas patients with progression were defined as non-responders. The parent correlative cohort had 12 to 13 patients and a response rate of about 31%. Patients without progression received a fourth nivolumab dose around day 43 and underwent definitive surgical resection on days 50-56.

Study-wide conclusions, independent of this receptor: Higher pretreatment blood TCRbeta clonality and lower post-treatment tumor TCRbeta clonality were correlated with higher pretreatment blood Treg/Th17 ratios. After neoadjuvant nivolumab, significantly higher T cell clonality (Gini index) was found within PBMCs in non-responders than in responders. TCR analyses included only three patients per response group, and the authors called for larger cohorts for validation.

The sequence was collected from a person aged 35-80 years with oral cavity squamous cell carcinoma. The sequences come from PBMCs, collected before nivolumab (anti-PD-1) treatment. The rearrangement joined TRBV6-1 to TRBJ1-4, and 8 bases in between align with TRBD1. Read as DNA, the sequence is TGTGCCAGCAGTGAGGTGGGGACAGGCACTAATGAAAAACTGTTTTTT. This codes for CASSEVGTGTNEKLFF.